Detailed here is one T cell receptor beta chain. The antigen is unknown. The data originate from a study of a mutant IDH1 vaccine in newly diagnosed glioma. Study in general: Standard pretreatment was either radiotherapy, temozolomide, or, for most, radiochemotherapy with temozolomide.

The method was immunoSEQ multiplex PCR; TCRdb's version includes in-frame clones alone and lacks a portion of them. The data show under 60,000 clones, with around three quarters seen just once and around 4.9% held by the top ten. Described time point: week 47, end of study. Every vaccination contained 300 ug of the mutant IDH1 20-mer peptide and was paired with topical imiquimod. V shed 3 bases and J 7 bases; nucleotides not matched to a gene: 8. The CDR3 runs to 16 residues. Germline V gene data show CDR1 as LGHNA and CDR2 as YSLEER. The sample in question was PBMCs, obtained from a glioma patient whose treatment included an IDH1 peptide vaccine. This TCR came from a woman aged 35 to 49 with glioma. Some clones in this sample may be carry-over from other donors' samples. The genes are TRBV4-3 and TRBJ1-6, with 8 bases that match TRBD1. CDR3 protein: CASSHGPGQENSPLHF. The CDR3 nucleotides are TGCGCCAGCAGCCACGGTCCGGGACAGGAGAATTCACCCCTCCACTTT.